This T cell receptor (beta chain) was recovered during a study of cytomegalovirus exposure and HLA in healthy donors. About this clone itself: What it binds is unknown.

The PCR used 60 Vbeta and 13 Jbeta primers. The assay was immunoSEQ multiplex PCR, and TCRdb's table has in-frame clones only and misses some. The top ten hold over 1.5% of the sample, which has some 190,000 clones, 65% to 85% seen once. The study's findings and limits: In an earlier analysis, most TCR beta V segments were productive about 87% or about 30% of the time. It was in a later analysis that TCR association rates were seen to vary by HLA locus, highest for DRB1 and lowest for HLA-C. Judged likely to be a sequencing artifact was a cluster of highly shared sequence variants. The study recorded 160 or so TCR beta chains that were cytomegalovirus-associated.

The CDR3 extends over 12 amino acids. Germline CDR1 is MNHEY and CDR2 is SVGAGI. V was clipped by 3 bases and J by 6 bases, with 9 bases between them. Sequencing was carried out using PBMCs. This TCR was sampled from a man between 35 and 55 years old in good health and CMV-seropositive. This sequence joins TRBV6-5 and TRBJ2-7; a weak D match, TRBD2 (6 bases). The CDR3 region has the DNA TGTGCCAGCAGTTATCCGGGAGCCGAGCAGTACTTC. Amino acids: CASSYPGAEQYF.